The 21 T cell receptor beta chains in this list originate from one sample, sequenced in a study of regulatory T cells in long-lasting Graves disease. Documented time point: persistent/refractory GD, antithyroid drugs over 5 years with positive TRAb. PBMC-extracted RNA yielded the TCR library. To make TCR beta libraries, researchers used iRepertoire HTBI primers and Arm-PCR of CDR3 regions. TCRdb used MiXCR to reprocess the multiplex PCR reads, holding one entry per CDR3 protein. The data hold under 500,000 distinct CDR3 sequences, with around 21% observed a single time. Specimen: peripheral blood mononuclear cells (PBMCs), collected when the disease was refractory, from a patient treated with antithyroid drugs. The receptors originated from a female donor with Graves disease.

This clonotype was seen repeatedly, ten times or more. The chain uses TRBV12-3 or TRBV12-4 and TRBJ2-2, with 9 positions matching TRBD1. The CDR3 runs 14 residues. V gave up 6 bases and J gave up 4 bases; unmatched junction bases: 3. The CDR3 reads CASSRDRATGELFF. DNA of the CDR3: TGTGCCAGCAGCCGGGACAGGGCCACCGGGGAGCTGTTTTTT.

This clonotype was found many times. This sequence joins TRBV12-3 or TRBV12-4 and TRBJ2-5; D not certain. The CDR3 consists of 16 residues. Trimming shortened V by 6 bases and J by 1 base, and 18 bases separated the two germline ends. The CDR3 DNA follows: TGTGCCAGCAGACGCATCGTGTGGGGAACCCAAGAGACCCAGTACTTC. Residues: CASRRIVWGTQETQYF.

This clonotype was detected only a few times. The V call is TRBV29-1, the J call TRBJ2-1; D uncertain. The germline V and J ends were trimmed by 4 bases and 1 base, with 11 bases remaining between them. CDR1 and CDR2 (germline): SQVTM, ANQGSEA. This CDR3 is 14 amino acids long. CDR3 DNA sequence: TGCAGCGTTGTGGATGCCGGATCCTACAATGAGCAGTTCTTC. It is translated as CSVVDAGSYNEQFF.

This clonotype was seen repeatedly, ten times or more. The J gene is TRBJ2-5, the V gene TRBV20-1; 9 nucleotides align to TRBD2. The CDR3 runs to 14 residues. Germline loops: CDR1 DFQATT, CDR2 SNEGSKA (reference sequence). Trimming at V came to 3 bases and at J to 1 base, leaving 3 bases not matched to a gene. CDR3 bases: TGCAGTGCTAGGGTAGCGGGAGCCCAAGAGACCCAGTACTTC. Translation gives CSARVAGAQETQYF.

This clonotype has only a few counts. V usage is TRBV20-1 and J usage is TRBJ1-1; D unresolved. Trimming removed 0 bases from V and 11 bases from J, with 19 bases in between. This CDR3 is built from 14 residues. From germline, CDR1 is DFQATT and CDR2 SNEGSKA (reference sequence). In DNA form, the CDR3 reads TGCAGTGCTAGAGATCGAACATCCCCCAGTGGCGCTTTCTTT. Translation gives CSARDRTSPSGAFF.

V usage is TRBV28 and J usage is TRBJ1-1; D unclear. V was clipped by 11 bases and J by 2 bases, with 9 bases between them. CDR1 MDHEN and CDR2 SYDVKM come from the germline V gene. CDR3 size: 11 residues. The CDR3 DNA reads TGTGCCGTGAGCTTCAACACTGAAGCTTTCTTT. Protein: CAVSFNTEAFF. Based on the CDR3 plus reference TRBV28 and TRBJ1-1, the full variable domain is DVKVTQSSRYLVKRTGEKVFLECVQDMDHENMFWYRQDPGLGLRLIYFSYDVKMKEKGDIPEGYSVSREKKERFSLILESASTNQTSMYLCAVSFNTEAFFGQGTRLTVV.

This clonotype was seen more than once but under ten times. The chain is built from TRBV19 and TRBJ1-5; no clear D gene. V was shortened by 8 bases and J by 6 bases, with 17 bases between the two germline ends. There are 14 residues in the CDR3. From germline, CDR1 is LNHDA and CDR2 SQIVND (reference sequence). This chain's CDR3 is CASWVRERGQPQHF. The CDR3 DNA reads TGTGCCAGTTGGGTGAGGGAGAGAGGTCAGCCCCAGCATTTT.

A word on this clonotype: One base away lies a much larger clone, so this may be a sequencing read error. It is likely a read error, because the conserved phenylalanine at the end of the CDR3 is missing. V gene TRBV2 combines with J gene TRBJ1-1; D not certain. In germline, CDR1 is SNHLY, CDR2 FYNNEI. This CDR3 has 12 residues. Trimming removed 3 bases from V and 2 bases from J, with 4 bases in between. The CDR3 is CASSDKNTEAFS. The CDR3 nucleotides are TGTGCCAGCAGTGACAAAAACACTGAAGCTTTCTCT.

In its sample, this clonotype was seen a few times. The chain recombines TRBV3-1 with TRBJ2-1, with D possibly matching TRBD2 (6 bases). Germline loops: CDR1 LGHDT, CDR2 YNNKEL (reference sequence). The CDR3 consists of 18 residues. V lost 1 base, J lost 1 base, and 17 bases lay in between. The CDR3 here is CASSQAGFGTSSYNEQFF. DNA for the CDR3: TGTGCCAGCAGCCAAGCGGGATTCGGGACTTCGTCCTACAATGAGCAGTTCTTC.

As regards this clonotype: A single base separates this from a much larger clone, so it may be a read error. The chain joins TRBV27 to TRBJ1-5; maybe TRBD1 (6 bases). V dropped 2 bases and J dropped 6 bases, with 11 bases sitting between them. This CDR3 is 14 amino acids long. Germline CDR1 MNHEY, CDR2 SMNVEV (reference sequence). Written as DNA, the CDR3 is TGTGCCAGCAGTTTAACTCAGGGGAGTCAGCCCCAGCATTTT. Translation: CASSLTQGSQPQHF.

CDR3: CAISPPTSRDTGELFF. CDR3 sequence (DNA): TGTGCCATCAGTCCGCCGACTAGCCGGGACACCGGGGAGCTGTTTTTT. This chain links TRBV10-3 with TRBJ2-2, with TRBD2 identical over 7 bases. CDR1 and CDR2 (germline): ENHRY, SYGVKD. V trimming: 5 bases; J trimming: 3 bases; junction bases outside the gene matches: 9. This CDR3 has 16 amino acids.

The V call is TRBV29-1, the J call TRBJ2-7; no reliable D call. Trimming took off 5 bases at V and 3 bases at J, with 11 bases between the two ends. Germline CDR1 is SQVTM and CDR2 is ANQGSEA. The CDR3 is 12 residues long. The CDR3 nucleotides are TGCAGCGTTACGGATTTAATCTACGAGCAGTACTTC. Translated: CSVTDLIYEQYF.

Ten or more counts support this clonotype. The chain is built from TRBV30 and TRBJ2-5; 8 bases map to TRBD1. J was trimmed by 2 bases and V by 3 bases; bases with no gene match: 11. CDR1 GTSNPN and CDR2 SVGIG come from the germline V gene (reference sequence). This CDR3 has 16 amino acids. CDR3 bases: TGTGCCTGGAGCGGACAGGGTTTTCGTTTTCAAGAGACCCAGTACTTC. Its protein is CAWSGQGFRFQETQYF. The entire variable domain, with the rest obtained from reference TRBV30 and TRBJ2-5, is as follows: SQTIHQWPATLVQPVGSPLSLECTVEGTSNPNLYWYRQAAGRGLQLLFYSVGIGQISSEVPQNLSASRPQDRQFILSSKKLLLSDSGFYLCAWSGQGFRFQETQYFGPGTRLLVL.

In its sample, this clonotype was seen a few times. The chain recombines TRBV27 with TRBJ1-2; D is uncertain. Between the trimmed V and J ends, which lost 5 bases and 4 bases, there was a span of 8 bases. The CDR3 has 12 amino acids. Per the germline V gene, CDR1 is MNHEY and CDR2 is SMNVEV (reference sequence). The CDR3 DNA sequence: TGTGCCAGCAGTCCCGGTCCCTATGGCTACACCTTC. Protein: CASSPGPYGYTF.

This clonotype occurred many times. The chain uses TRBV7-9 and TRBJ2-7, with D maybe TRBD1 (5 bases). The germline CDR1 and CDR2 sequences are SEHNR and FQNEAQ (reference sequence). The CDR3 length is 14 residues. The V end lost 8 bases, the J end lost 2 bases, and 16 bases lay between the germline ends. CDR3 sequence reads: CASGPTWTTYEQYF. In DNA form, the CDR3 reads TGTGCCAGCGGCCCGACTTGGACAACCTACGAGCAGTACTTC.

The chain joins TRBV7-9 to TRBJ2-2, with 7 bases identical to TRBD1. There are 16 residues in the CDR3. V lost 1 base and J lost 0; bases outside the gene matches: 2. Germline V gives CDR1 SEHNR, CDR2 FQNEAQ (reference sequence). CDR3 loop: CASSLGGTANTGELFF. Written as DNA, the CDR3 is TGTGCCAGCAGCTTAGGGGGGACAGCGAACACCGGGGAGCTGTTTTTT.

This clonotype turned up a few times. The chain uses TRBV7-9 and TRBJ1-4; the D gene is possibly TRBD1 (6 bases). Trimming cost V 5 bases and J 7 bases, with 23 bases left between them. From germline, CDR1 is SEHNR and CDR2 FQNEAQ (reference sequence). The CDR3 totals 17 residues. CDR3 nucleotide sequence: TGTGCCAGCAGCCCCAGGAATGTGGGACAAGGGGGTGAAAAACTGTTTTTT. It encodes CASSPRNVGQGGEKLFF.

This clonotype was counted many times. The CDR3 DNA reads TGTGCCAGCAGTTTATCTGTCAGAAACTATGGCTACACCTTC. Translated, it gives CASSLSVRNYGYTF. V is TRBV27 and J is TRBJ1-2; no clear D gene. The V end was cut by 0 bases, the J end by 2 bases, with 7 bases between. The CDR3 covers 14 residues. Germline assignment: CDR1 MNHEY and CDR2 SMNVEV (reference sequence).

This clonotype has ten or more counts. The chain uses TRBV2 and TRBJ2-7, with D uncertain. The germline V gene encodes CDR1 SNHLY and CDR2 FYNNEI. This CDR3 is built from 11 residues. Trimming cost V 8 bases and J 2 bases, with 7 bases left between them. DNA of the CDR3: TGTGCCAGCCGAAAAACCTACGAGCAGTACTTC. As protein: CASRKTYEQYF.

This clonotype was seen only a few times. The chain has TRBV20-1 and TRBJ1-2; tentatively, D is TRBD1 (6 bases). V shed 3 bases and J shed 4 bases, with 12 bases lying between them. The CDR3 is made up of 13 amino acids. Germline loops: CDR1 DFQATT, CDR2 SNEGSKA (reference sequence). The chain's CDR3 is CSARGTRGYGYTF. In DNA form, the CDR3 reads TGCAGTGCTAGGGGGACCAGGGGCTATGGCTACACCTTC.

This clonotype was seen only a few times. The V gene is TRBV7-2, the J gene TRBJ2-1, with 9 positions matching TRBD2. CDR1 and CDR2 (germline): SGHTA, FQGNSA. The trim removed 1 base at V and 7 bases at J, leaving 8 bases unmatched. CDR3 length: 16 amino acids. CDR3 amino acids: CASSLVSSGIGNEQFF. CDR3 nucleotides: TGTGCCAGCAGCTTAGTTTCTAGCGGGATAGGGAATGAGCAGTTCTTC.